This T cell receptor beta chain was obtained from a study of T cells in Graves' hyperthyroidism and ophthalmopathy. Study-wide findings and caveats: Within blood appeared most thyroid clonotypes that had expanded above 0.001. The model predicted ophthalmopathy a median approximately 6.3 months before onset.

From germline, CDR1 is DFQATT and CDR2 SNEGSKA (reference sequence). V shed 1 base and J 4 bases; nucleotides not matched to a gene: 9. There are 15 residues in the CDR3. Fresh 10 ml peripheral blood yielded PBMCs. Researchers took RNA transcripts and amplified the TCR beta CDR3 regions from them. The HTBI primer set drove a first-round RT-PCR of the TCR CDR3. Using its own MiXCR run on the multiplex PCR reads, TCRdb lists one record per CDR3 protein. The repertoire holds roughly 93,000 distinct CDR3 sequences, with about half as singletons. In its sample, this clonotype was seen many times. The antigen is unknown.

What was sequenced was blood. This receptor was taken from a woman aged 40-49 years with Graves' hyperthyroidism. This chain uses TRBV20-1 with TRBJ2-7, with TRBD2 matching 8 bases. DNA of the CDR3: TGCAGTGCTAGAGGGGGACTGAGCGGGAGTTACGAGCAGTACTTC. Its translation: CSARGGLSGSYEQYF.